Below, 26 T cell receptor beta chains from the same sample are listed, as sequenced in a study of T-cell reconstitution after alpha-beta-depleted transplantation in children. As it was prepared, the TCRbeta library received unique molecular identifiers. TCRdb re-analysed the PCR reads in MiXCR, keeping a single row per CDR3 protein. The sample consists of hundreds of thousands of distinct CDR3 sequences, about 15% of them appearing once. This material consisted of PBMCs, mostly from graft donor cells, taken 360 days after TCRalphabeta/CD19-depleted stem cell transplant. The receptors here all came from a male patient aged 5 to 17 who had a stem cell transplant for acute lymphoblastic leukemia, so the T cells may come from the graft donor.

Note on this clonotype: One end of the junction fails to match germline, which may point to a read error. The rearrangement joins TRBV6-4 to TRBJ2-5; 10 bases are a match to TRBD2. Germline V gene data show CDR1 as MRHNA and CDR2 as SNTAGT. CDR3 length: 18 residues. CDR3 sequence reads: CTSSPVRTSGNGQETQYF. The CDR3 nucleotides are TGTACCAGCAGTCCAGTCCGCACTAGCGGGAACGGACAAGAGACCCAGTACTTC.

This clonotype showed up many times. The chain joins TRBV24-1 to TRBJ1-5, with 10 bases matching TRBD1. V shed 12 bases and J 7 bases; nucleotides not matched to a gene: 5. From germline, CDR1 is KGHDR and CDR2 SFDVKD. The CDR3 runs to 12 residues. The CDR3 region is CASGQGGQPQHF. The CDR3 DNA follows: TGTGCCTCTGGACAGGGGGGCCAGCCCCAGCATTTT.

V and J are TRBV12-5 and TRBJ2-1, with 8 positions matching TRBD2. The germline CDR1 and CDR2 sequences are LGHNT and FRNRAP. Trimming cost V 6 bases and J 4 bases; bases outside gene matches: 11. The CDR3 has 16 amino acids. CDR3 sequence: CASGWGSGGWYNEQFF. In nucleotides, the CDR3 is TGTGCTAGTGGATGGGGATCGGGAGGGTGGTACAATGAGCAGTTCTTC.

This clonotype was counted a few times. The chain employs TRBV20-1 and TRBJ1-1; D perhaps matches TRBD1 (6 bases). CDR3 size: 13 residues. Germline CDR1 DFQATT, CDR2 SNEGSKA (reference sequence). V lost 3 bases, J lost 3 bases, and 11 bases lay in between. The DNA for the CDR3 is TGCAGTGCTAGCTTAAGGGGGGACACTGAAGCTTTCTTT. Its translation is CSASLRGDTEAFF.

This chain joins TRBV7-3 and TRBJ2-5; 8 bases are shared with TRBD2. The CDR3 has 16 residues. In germline, CDR1 is SGHTA, CDR2 FQGTGA. The trim removed 3 bases at V and 6 bases at J, leaving 12 bases unmatched. The chain's CDR3 is CASSFWPSGSRKTQYF. The CDR3 nucleotides read TGTGCCAGCAGCTTTTGGCCAAGCGGGAGTAGGAAGACCCAGTACTTC.

The V gene is TRBV29-1, the J gene TRBJ2-7; no clear D. Between the trimmed V and J ends, which lost 6 bases and 5 bases, there was a span of 11 bases. CDR3 length equals 11 residues. CDR1 is SQVTM and CDR2 is ANQGSEA in the germline V gene. The CDR3 loop reads CSVLMYDEQYF. DNA of the CDR3: TGCAGCGTCCTAATGTACGACGAGCAGTACTTC.

Ten or more counts support this clonotype. The V call is TRBV10-3, the J call TRBJ2-7; D is undetermined. The CDR3 length is 14 residues. Deletions cut 0 bases from V and 4 bases from J, with 10 bases between. Germline CDR1 reads ENHRY; CDR2 reads SYGVKD. CDR3 sequence (DNA): TGTGCCATCAGTGAGTCGGGTATTTGGTACGAGCAGTACTTC. This translates into CAISESGIWYEQYF.

The chain is built from TRBV12-3 or TRBV12-4 and TRBJ2-7; D may correspond to TRBD1 or TRBD2 (6 bases each). The V and J ends lost 5 bases and 4 bases respectively, with 15 bases between them. CDR3 length: 14 residues. CDR3 DNA sequence: TGTGCCAGCAGTAGACAGGCTGGAGGGTACGAGCAGTACTTC. Translated, it gives CASSRQAGGYEQYF.

This sequence joins TRBV4-2 and TRBJ1-5; 10 bases agree with TRBD1. This CDR3 has 17 residues. CDR1 is LGHNA and CDR2 is YNFKEQ in the germline V gene. V lost 5 bases to trimming and J lost 4 bases; unmatched junction nucleotides: 11. DNA for the CDR3: TGTGCCAGCAGCGGACCGGGACAGGGGACTCCTAATCAGCCCCAGCATTTT. Translated, it gives CASSGPGQGTPNQPQHF.

Turning to this clonotype: The conserved phenylalanine or tryptophan is not found at the CDR3 terminus, so this likely reflects a read error. The chain joins TRBV27 to TRBJ2-7; D call uncertain. This CDR3 spans 13 amino acids. The ends were cut back, 5 bases at V and 1 base at J, with 9 bases in the middle. The germline gives CDR1 MNHEY, CDR2 SMNVEV (reference sequence). For the CDR3, the DNA is TGTGCCAGCAGTCTGGGCAGATCCTACGAGCAGTACCTC. This sequence encodes CASSLGRSYEQYL.

This clonotype was picked up a small number of times. V usage is TRBV9 and J usage is TRBJ2-3; the D is unclear. Germline lookup yields CDR1 SGDLS and CDR2 YYNGEE. The CDR3 length is 13 residues. Trimming removed 0 bases at V and 4 bases at J, with 6 bases between. CDR3 protein: CASSVGLPDTQYF. For the CDR3, the DNA is TGTGCCAGCAGCGTAGGTTTGCCAGATACGCAGTATTTT.

A few counts support this clonotype. The genes are TRBV12-3 or TRBV12-4 and TRBJ2-2; unclear D gene. CDR3 size: 13 residues. V lost 3 bases to trimming and J lost 6 bases, with 8 bases between them. The CDR3 DNA is TGTGCCAGCAGTTTTTATCGGGCCGGGGAGCTGTTTTTT. Protein: CASSFYRAGELFF.

This clonotype was seen ten or more times. The V gene is TRBV12-3 or TRBV12-4, the J gene TRBJ1-5; 10 nucleotides align to TRBD1. V trimming: 6 bases; J trimming: 7 bases; junction bases outside the gene matches: 3. The CDR3 is made up of 13 amino acids. The CDR3 bases are TGTGCCAGCAGCGGACAGGGGGACCAGCCCCAGCATTTT. The encoded protein is CASSGQGDQPQHF.

The chain recombines TRBV18 with TRBJ2-7; 14 nucleotides match TRBD2. The ends lost 1 base at V and 3 bases at J; junction bases unmatched: 8. CDR3 length: 18 amino acids. Per germline, CDR1 KGHSH and CDR2 LQKENI. CDR3 sequence: CASSPLPRTSGRLYEQYF. In nucleotides, the CDR3 is TGTGCCAGCTCACCACTGCCCCGGACTAGCGGGAGGCTCTACGAGCAGTACTTC.

This clonotype has ten or more counts. The chain combines TRBV6-1 with TRBJ2-2, with D unclear. CDR1 MNHNS and CDR2 SASEGT come from the germline V gene. The CDR3 consists of 14 residues. V was trimmed by 8 bases and J by 4 bases, leaving 14 bases between them. CDR3 bases: TGTGCCAGCCTACTCGCGGAAGGCACCGGGGAGCTGTTTTTT. It translates to CASLLAEGTGELFF.

In this sample, this clonotype turned up a few times. The chain combines TRBV7-3 with TRBJ2-3, with D perhaps TRBD1 (6 bases). In germline, CDR1 is SGHTA, CDR2 FQGTGA. V lost 1 base and J 3 bases, leaving 11 bases between the germline ends. This CDR3 contains 15 residues. CDR3 protein: CASSLSQGFTDTQYF. The CDR3 DNA reads as TGTGCCAGCAGCTTAAGCCAGGGGTTTACAGATACGCAGTATTTT.

This clonotype was found many times. The chain links TRBV24-1 to TRBJ2-1; 8 bases agree with TRBD1. J lost 0 bases, V lost 0 bases, and 0 bases had no gene match. The germline V gene has CDR1 KGHDR and CDR2 SFDVKD. The CDR3 has 16 residues. The CDR3, as DNA: TGTGCCACCAGTGATTTGGGACAGGGCTCCTACAATGAGCAGTTCTTC. It translates to CATSDLGQGSYNEQFF.

This clonotype has a handful of counts. The chain recombines TRBV9 with TRBJ2-3; a possible D gene is TRBD2 (5 bases). Germline V gene sequence: CDR1 SGDLS, CDR2 YYNGEE. Trimming removed 6 bases at V and 2 bases at J, with 16 bases between. This CDR3 has 15 residues. The CDR3 protein is CASTPSPLHTDTQYF. In DNA, the CDR3 is TGTGCCAGCACCCCTAGCCCGTTGCACACAGATACGCAGTATTTT.

This clonotype has ten or more counts. The chain uses TRBV27 and TRBJ2-7; TRBD1 matches at 8 bases. J gave up 3 bases and V 4 bases, and 5 bases lay outside the gene matches. Per germline, CDR1 MNHEY and CDR2 SMNVEV (reference sequence). This CDR3 contains 14 residues. Here the CDR3 reads CASSSAGGFYEQYF. CDR3 DNA: TGTGCCAGCAGTTCGGCAGGGGGCTTCTACGAGCAGTACTTC.

V gene TRBV5-6 combines with J gene TRBJ2-7; D remains ambiguous. The CDR3 length is 13 residues. Germline CDR1 SGHDT, CDR2 YYEEEE. Trimming shortened V by 3 bases and J by 0 bases, and 7 bases separated the two germline ends. DNA for the CDR3: TGTGCCAGCAGCTACGGTCACTCCTACGAGCAGTACTTC. It yields the protein CASSYGHSYEQYF.

In its sample, this clonotype was seen a few times. The chain uses TRBV7-3 and TRBJ2-2; D not certain. CDR1 and CDR2 (germline): SGHTA, FQGTGA. The CDR3 contains 15 residues. V was cut by 0 bases and J by 1 base, with 6 bases left in between. In nucleotides, the CDR3 is TGTGCCAGCAGCTTAACAAATCAGAACACCGGGGAGCTGTTTTTT. Amino acids: CASSLTNQNTGELFF. Combining the CDR3 with reference TRBV7-3 and TRBJ2-2 gives the whole variable domain GAGVSQTPSNKVTEKGKYVELRCDPISGHTALYWYRQSLGQGPEFLIYFQGTGAADDSGLPNDRFFAVRPEGSVSTLKIQRTERGDSAVYLCASSLTNQNTGELFFGEGSRLTVL.

The chain couples TRBV29-1 to TRBJ2-5, with 7 bases identical to TRBD1. With 6 bases clipped from V and 1 base from J, the junction kept 5 bases outside the gene matches. This CDR3 is built from 13 residues. The germline V gene encodes CDR1 SQVTM and CDR2 ANQGSEA. The chain's CDR3 is CSVNGQVQETQYF. Here the CDR3 DNA reads TGCAGCGTCAACGGACAGGTCCAAGAGACCCAGTACTTC.

The rearrangement uses TRBV20-1 and TRBJ1-5, with TRBD1 matching 7 bases. Germline V gene sequence: CDR1 DFQATT, CDR2 SNEGSKA (reference sequence). With V trimmed by 6 bases and J by 4 bases, 9 bases remained unmatched. The CDR3 length is 14 residues. The chain's CDR3 is CSAYSQGKNQPQHF. The CDR3 DNA is TGCAGTGCGTACTCACAGGGGAAAAATCAGCCCCAGCATTTT.

The chain is built from TRBV3-1 and TRBJ2-7, with D possibly called TRBD1 or TRBD2 (5 bases each). V lost 1 base, J lost 7 bases, and 11 bases lay in between. Germline V lookup: CDR1 LGHDT, CDR2 YNNKEL (reference sequence). This CDR3 has 13 residues. CDR3 residues: CASSQGPRGEQYF. CDR3 sequence (DNA): TGTGCCAGCAGCCAAGGACCGAGGGGAGAGCAGTACTTC.

This chain uses TRBV25-1 with TRBJ2-1; no clear D. This CDR3 is built from 15 residues. Germline V gene data show CDR1 as MGHDK and CDR2 as SYGVNS. The ends were cut back, 4 bases at V and 6 bases at J, with 16 bases in the middle. The CDR3 bases are TGTGCCAGCAGTGCCCTGGACCGTGATAGCAATGAGCAGTTCTTC. Its protein product is CASSALDRDSNEQFF.

This clonotype has a handful of counts. The chain carries TRBV18 and TRBJ1-1; D gene unclear. V was shortened by 6 bases and J by 2 bases, with 13 bases between the two germline ends. The CDR3 loop spans 14 amino acids. Germline V gene sequence: CDR1 KGHSH, CDR2 LQKENI. The CDR3 coding sequence is TGTGCCAGCTCCCCCTCGGACGGAAACACTGAAGCTTTCTTT. Translated, it gives CASSPSDGNTEAFF.